Listed below are T cell receptor beta chains from one sample, sequenced in a study of blood T cell repertoires in COVID-19. Sequenced by immunoSEQ multiplex PCR; TCRdb stores in-frame clones only, minus some. Of some 140,000 clones in the sample, about 86% were seen once. Sequenced: PBMCs or T cells enriched from blood (not recorded which). The receptors stem from a man aged 50 to 60 who had recovered from COVID-19. Both conserved end residues are part of each CDR3. A D gene is named only where the DNA matches it firmly. Size tells how often a clone was seen (once, few, many) or the class of an expanded clone, and some rows leave it out.

V: TRBV27; D: .; J: TRBJ1-2; size: .; CDR3: CASRGLDYGYTF; DNA: TGTGCCAGCAGGGGCTTGGACTATGGCTACACCTTC
V: TRBV12-3/TRBV12-4; D: .; J: TRBJ2-5; size: .; CDR3: CASSLQSRETQYF; DNA: TGTGCCAGCAGTTTACAGTCTCGTGAGACCCAGTACTTC
V: TRBV28; D: .; J: TRBJ1-4; size: .; CDR3: CASSLVGDEKLFF; DNA: TGTGCCAGCAGTTTGGTAGGGGATGAAAAACTGTTTTTT
V: TRBV6-2/TRBV6-3; D: TRBD1; J: TRBJ1-1; size: .; CDR3: CASSHTGAGTEAFF; DNA: TGTGCCAGCAGCCACACAGGGGCTGGCACTGAAGCTTTCTTT
V: TRBV11-1; D: .; J: TRBJ2-1; size: .; CDR3: CASSLRVSYNEQFF; DNA: TGTGCCAGCAGCCTCAGGGTCTCCTACAATGAGCAGTTCTTC
V: TRBV2; D: TRBD2; J: TRBJ2-7; size: .; CDR3: CASSIGTSLVSGEQYF; DNA: TGTGCCAGCAGTATCGGGACTAGCTTGGTCTCGGGCGAGCAGTACTTC
V: TRBV24-1; D: TRBD2; J: TRBJ2-2; size: .; CDR3: CATSDSVLAGAGELFF; DNA: TGTGCCACCAGTGATTCGGTATTAGCGGGGGCCGGGGAGCTGTTTTTT
V: TRBV18; D: TRBD1; J: TRBJ1-1; size: .; CDR3: CASSPPRAQGARDTEAFF; DNA: TGTGCCAGCTCACCACCGAGGGCCCAGGGGGCCAGGGACACTGAAGCTTTCTTT
V: TRBV4-3; D: .; J: TRBJ2-1; size: .; CDR3: CASSQDLTADNEQFF; DNA: TGCGCCAGCAGCCAAGATTTAACGGCGGACAATGAGCAGTTCTTC
V: TRBV7-2; D: .; J: TRBJ2-5; size: .; CDR3: CASSLAGLEETQYF; DNA: TGTGCCAGCAGCTTAGCGGGGCTAGAAGAGACCCAGTACTTC
V: TRBV7-2; D: .; J: TRBJ1-1; size: .; CDR3: CASSLWGEVTEAFF; DNA: TGTGCCAGCAGCTTATGGGGGGAGGTCACTGAAGCTTTCTTT
V: TRBV5-1; D: TRBD1; J: TRBJ1-2; size: .; CDR3: CASSGTQGAEGYTF; DNA: TGCGCCAGCAGCGGGACCCAGGGGGCGGAAGGCTACACCTTC
V: TRBV3-1/TRBV3-2; D: TRBD1; J: TRBJ1-1; size: .; CDR3: CASSSTGPGEAFF; DNA: TGTGCCAGCAGCTCGACAGGGCCCGGTGAAGCTTTCTTT
V: TRBV19; D: TRBD1; J: TRBJ2-3; size: .; CDR3: CASSIDRRDRGLDTQYF; DNA: TGTGCCAGTAGTATTGATCGTCGGGACAGGGGTTTAGATACGCAGTATTTT
V: TRBV5-1; D: .; J: TRBJ2-7; size: .; CDR3: CASSLERTRGSYEQYF; DNA: TGCGCCAGCAGCTTGGAGCGCACCCGCGGCAGCTACGAGCAGTACTTC
V: TRBV5-4; D: TRBD1; J: TRBJ1-2; size: .; CDR3: CASSTRTGVFYGYTF; DNA: TGTGCCAGCAGCACAAGGACAGGGGTCTTCTATGGCTACACCTTC
V: TRBV14; D: TRBD1; J: TRBJ2-7; size: .; CDR3: CASSQLGQTYEQYF; DNA: TGTGCCAGCAGCCAACTGGGACAGACCTACGAGCAGTACTTC
V: TRBV3-1/TRBV3-2; D: TRBD1; J: TRBJ1-2; size: .; CDR3: CASSQDLVGTGDGYTF; DNA: TGTGCCAGCAGCCAAGATTTGGTTGGGACAGGGGATGGCTACACCTTC
V: TRBV12-3/TRBV12-4; D: .; J: TRBJ1-1; size: .; CDR3: CASSLGALGGVFF; DNA: TGTGCCAGCAGTTTAGGGGCGCTTGGAGGGGTTTTCTTT
V: TRBV3-1/TRBV3-2; D: .; J: TRBJ1-2; size: .; CDR3: CASSRLVGANYGYTF; DNA: TGTGCCAGCAGCAGACTCGTAGGAGCTAACTATGGCTACACCTTC
V: TRBV19; D: .; J: TRBJ2-1; size: .; CDR3: CASTLGGASYNEQFF; DNA: TGTGCCAGTACTTTGGGGGGGGCCTCCTACAATGAGCAGTTCTTC
V: TRBV5-4; D: TRBD1; J: TRBJ1-2; size: .; CDR3: CASSGDRNYGYTF; DNA: TGTGCCAGCAGCGGGGACAGGAACTATGGCTACACCTTC
V: TRBV5-6; D: .; J: TRBJ1-2; size: once; CDR3: CASSLDSGDGFNYGYTF; DNA: TGTGCCAGCAGCTTGGATTCAGGCGACGGCTTTAACTATGGCTACACCTTC
V: TRBV7-2; D: .; J: TRBJ1-3; size: .; CDR3: CASSQQPGSSGNTIYF; DNA: TGTGCCAGCAGCCAACAACCAGGCTCCTCTGGAAACACCATATATTTT
V: TRBV5-6; D: .; J: TRBJ2-3; size: once; CDR3: CASTRSPDTQYF; DNA: TGTGCCAGCACCCGTAGCCCGGATACGCAGTATTTT
V: TRBV18; D: .; J: TRBJ1-4; size: .; CDR3: CASSPRQGSDEKLFF; DNA: TGTGCCAGCTCACCACGCCAGGGTTCGGATGAAAAACTGTTTTTT
V: TRBV19; D: .; J: TRBJ2-7; size: .; CDR3: CASSMSEQYF; DNA: TGTGCCAGTAGTATGAGTGAGCAGTACTTC
V: TRBV18; D: .; J: TRBJ2-7; size: .; CDR3: CASSPGQNEQYF; DNA: TGTGCCAGCTCACCCGGACAGAACGAGCAGTACTTC
V: TRBV3-1/TRBV3-2; D: TRBD2; J: TRBJ2-2; size: few; CDR3: CASSTLAGANTGELFF; DNA: TGTGCCAGCAGCACACTAGCGGGGGCGAACACCGGGGAGCTGTTTTTT
V: TRBV28; D: TRBD1; J: TRBJ1-1; size: .; CDR3: CASSSTGVGNTEAFF; DNA: TGTGCCAGCAGCTCGACAGGGGTGGGGAACACTGAAGCTTTCTTT
V: TRBV28; D: .; J: TRBJ2-7; size: many; CDR3: CASSSRQAGAYEQYF; DNA: TGTGCCAGCAGTTCCAGACAGGCTGGGGCCTACGAGCAGTACTTC
V: TRBV7-6; D: TRBD1; J: TRBJ2-5; size: .; CDR3: CASSLNDRVQETQYF; DNA: TGTGCCAGCAGCTTAAACGACAGGGTCCAAGAGACCCAGTACTTC
V: TRBV18; D: TRBD1; J: TRBJ1-3; size: .; CDR3: CASSPDGTGLRNTIYF; DNA: TGTGCCAGCTCACCCGATGGGACAGGGCTGAGAAACACCATATATTTT